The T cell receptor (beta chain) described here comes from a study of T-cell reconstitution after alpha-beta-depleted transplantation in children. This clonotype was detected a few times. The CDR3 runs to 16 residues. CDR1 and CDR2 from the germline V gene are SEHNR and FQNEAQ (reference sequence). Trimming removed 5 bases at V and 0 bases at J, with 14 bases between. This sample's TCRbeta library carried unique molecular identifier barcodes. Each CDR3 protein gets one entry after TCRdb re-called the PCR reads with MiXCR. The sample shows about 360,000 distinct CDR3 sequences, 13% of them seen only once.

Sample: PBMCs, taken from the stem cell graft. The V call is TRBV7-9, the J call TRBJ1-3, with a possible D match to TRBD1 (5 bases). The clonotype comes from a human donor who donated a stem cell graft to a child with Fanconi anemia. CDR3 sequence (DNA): TGTGCCAGCAGCCCACCTCAGGGTAGCTCTGGAAACACCATATATTTT. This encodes CASSPPQGSSGNTIYF.